This T cell receptor beta chain came from a study of PD-1 blockade in classical Hodgkin lymphoma. At the level of the study: Patients were given intravenous nivolumab, 3 mg/kg, every 2 weeks. General study points: While CD8+ TCR diversity did not rise significantly by C4D1, CD4+ TCR diversity did.

In regard to this clone: Its matching antigen is unknown.

Using immunoSEQ multiplex PCR, the repertoire was profiled, and TCRdb retains in-frame clones only, with some absent. The sample consists of about 100,000 clones, approximately 90% of them appearing once. Every patient had relapsed following autologous stem cell transplantation, and cohorts differed in brentuximab vedotin exposure. Between the trimmed V and J ends, which lost 0 bases and 0 bases, there was a span of 12 bases. The CDR3 is 17 residues long. Germline V CDR1 and CDR2: LGHNA, YSLEER. The sequence derives from a human donor with classical Hodgkin lymphoma. The specimen was peripheral blood mononuclear cells (PBMCs), collected before the second cycle of nivolumab. The J gene is TRBJ2-1, the V gene TRBV4-3; possibly TRBD1 or TRBD2 for D (5 bases each). Written as DNA, the CDR3 is TGCGCCAGCAGCCAAGATATTACAGGACTCTCCTACAATGAGCAGTTCTTC. The encoded protein is CASSQDITGLSYNEQFF.